This T cell receptor beta chain was retrieved from a study of blood T cell repertoires in COVID-19. Trimming at V came to 8 bases and at J to 0 bases, leaving 0 bases not matched to a gene. The germline V gene has CDR1 MNHEY and CDR2 SMNVEV (reference sequence). The CDR3 is 13 amino acids. TCRdb's table, derived via immunoSEQ multiplex PCR, lists solely in-frame clones and lacks some. The profile covers around 310,000 clones, with nearly 90% appearing a single time and 0.95% to 1.3% taken by the ten largest. The gene calls are TRBV27 and TRBJ1-1; 10 positions match TRBD1. The material sequenced was peripheral blood. The clonotype was recovered from a woman aged 40 to 55 with COVID-19, enrolled during active disease. The CDR3: CASGTGVNTEAFF. CDR3 nucleotides: TGTGCCAGCGGGACAGGGGTGAACACTGAAGCTTTCTTT.